The rows below give T cell receptor beta chains drawn from one sample of a study of blood T cell repertoires in COVID-19. Produced via immunoSEQ multiplex PCR; TCRdb's table is partial and in-frame only. This sample has approximately 250,000 clones, with approximately 85% found just once. Sequenced: PBMCs or T cells enriched from blood (not recorded which). The source is a woman aged 45-65 years with acute COVID-19. Each CDR3 is given with its conserved first and last residue. A D gene is named only where the DNA matches it firmly. Some rows mark clone size as missing; the rest say once, few, many or name a class of expanded clone.

d_call,clone_size,j_call,v_call,cdr3_aa,cdr3_nt
-,-,TRBJ1-2,TRBV11-2,CASSLDPDRLHTF,TGTGCCAGCAGCTTAGACCCCGACAGGCTGCACACCTTC
-,-,TRBJ1-2,TRBV9,CASRDRHGYTF,TGTGCCAGCAGAGACAGGCATGGCTACACCTTC
TRBD1,-,TRBJ2-7,TRBV4-3,CASSQEARGTAYEQYF,TGCGCCAGCAGCCAAGAGGCAAGGGGGACAGCCTACGAGCAGTACTTC
-,-,TRBJ2-1,TRBV13,CASSPRSSYNEQFF,TGTGCCAGCAGCCCCCGGTCATCCTACAATGAGCAGTTCTTC
TRBD1,-,TRBJ1-4,TRBV6-6,CASGTGTGYEKLFF,TGTGCCAGCGGTACCGGGACAGGGTATGAAAAACTGTTTTTT
-,few,TRBJ2-7,TRBV13,CASSLSGQGSYEQYF,TGTGCCAGCAGCTTATCGGGGCAGGGGTCCTACGAGCAGTACTTC
-,-,TRBJ1-3,TRBV9,CASSAGSRNTIYF,TGTGCCAGCAGCGCAGGGTCTAGAAACACCATATATTTT
TRBD2,-,TRBJ2-5,TRBV9,CASSADLAGGLQETQYF,TGTGCCAGCAGCGCCGATTTGGCGGGGGGGTTACAAGAGACCCAGTACTTC
-,-,TRBJ1-6,TRBV6-5,CASSYAGPNSPLHF,TGTGCCAGCAGTTACGCAGGGCCTAATTCACCCCTCCACTTT
TRBD1,-,TRBJ1-1,TRBV5-1,CASSLSPGQGNTEAFF,TGCGCCAGCAGCTTGAGCCCTGGACAGGGGAACACTGAAGCTTTCTTT